Each of the 8 T cell receptor beta chains below was sequenced from the same sample in a study of T cell responses to AZD1222 COVID-19 vaccine. Some clones are missing from TCRdb's copy, which holds only in-frame ones; the method was immunoSEQ multiplex PCR. The sample holds 150,000 to 200,000 clones, approximately 93% seen once. Source: peripheral blood, taken 28 days after the second AZD1222 dose. Receptors originate from an adult who received the AZD1222 COVID-19 vaccine.

The genes are TRBV9 and TRBJ2-1; 12 bases are shared with TRBD2. The V gene end was trimmed by 5 bases and the J gene end by 5 bases; junction bases not matched to a gene: 5. The CDR3 extends over 15 amino acids. CDR1 is SGDLS, CDR2 YYNGEE, per germline. The CDR3 loop reads CASRTSGSGDNEQFF. CDR3 DNA: TGTGCCAGCAGGACTAGCGGGAGCGGTGACAATGAGCAGTTCTTC.

The chain has TRBV19 and TRBJ2-2, with D tentatively TRBD1 or TRBD2 (5 bases each). Per the germline V gene, CDR1 is LNHDA and CDR2 is SQIVND (reference sequence). Trimming took off 5 bases at V and 6 bases at J, with 16 bases between the two ends. CDR3 length equals 15 residues. The CDR3 is CASSPPGTGAGELFF. CDR3 nucleotide sequence: TGTGCCAGTAGTCCTCCCGGGACCGGGGCCGGGGAGCTGTTTTTT. Supplemented by reference TRBV19 and TRBJ2-2, the full variable domain reads DGGITQSPKYLFRKEGQNVTLSCEQNLNHDAMYWYRQDPGQGLRLIYYSQIVNDFQKGDIAEGYSVSREKKESFPLTVTSAQKNPTAFYLCASSPPGTGAGELFFGEGSRLTVL.

This clone was picked up one time. The gene calls are TRBV2 and TRBJ1-1, with 7 bases fitting TRBD1. Germline V gives CDR1 SNHLY, CDR2 FYNNEI. This CDR3 spans 15 amino acids. Unmatched junction bases numbered 8, after V lost 6 bases and J lost 1 base. CDR3 bases: TGTGCCAGCAGGCAACGGGGACAGCCGAACACTGAAGCTTTCTTT. Encoded protein: CASRQRGQPNTEAFF.

The J gene is TRBJ2-7, the V gene TRBV12-3 or TRBV12-4, with D perhaps given as TRBD1 or TRBD2 (5 bases each). This CDR3 spans 13 amino acids. V was shortened by 8 bases and J by 0 bases, with 11 bases between the two germline ends. The CDR3 DNA is TGTGCCAGCTTACGGGACGGCTCCTACGAGCAGTACTTC. Its translation: CASLRDGSYEQYF.

This clone is a singleton in its sample. V gene TRBV19 combines with J gene TRBJ2-2; 14 bases are a match to TRBD2. CDR1 is LNHDA, CDR2 SQIVND, per germline (reference sequence). After removal of 5 bases from V and 5 bases from J, the junction contained 7 bases not matched to a gene. The CDR3 contains 17 residues. The CDR3 DNA is TGTGCCAGTAGTTCCGGGACTAGCGGGAGAAGGACCGGGGAGCTGTTTTTT. It translates to CASSSGTSGRRTGELFF. Complete variable domain (other parts from reference TRBV19 and TRBJ2-2): DGGITQSPKYLFRKEGQNVTLSCEQNLNHDAMYWYRQDPGQGLRLIYYSQIVNDFQKGDIAEGYSVSREKKESFPLTVTSAQKNPTAFYLCASSSGTSGRRTGELFFGEGSRLTVL.

This clone was observed once. This chain connects TRBV10-3 to TRBJ2-7; maybe TRBD1 (6 bases). Germline V CDR1 and CDR2: ENHRY, SYGVKD. This CDR3 is 16 amino acids long. Trimming took 3 bases from V and 0 from J, leaving 15 bases between them. The CDR3 reads CAISDPGQGSSYEQYF. The CDR3 DNA is TGTGCCATCAGTGACCCAGGGCAGGGGAGCTCCTACGAGCAGTACTTC.

The chain links TRBV4-2 to TRBJ1-2; possibly TRBD1 for D (5 bases). CDR3 length: 15 residues. The germline V gene has CDR1 LGHNA and CDR2 YNFKEQ. Trimming took off 1 base at V and 4 bases at J, with 13 bases between the two ends. CDR3 sequence (DNA): TGTGCCAGCAGCCAAGCGTCCGGGACGGGCTATGGCTACACCTTC. Translating it yields CASSQASGTGYGYTF.

The rearrangement uses TRBV3-1 (or the pseudogene TRBV3-2) and TRBJ1-2; D is perhaps TRBD1 (5 bases). CDR1 and CDR2 from the germline V gene are LGHDT and YNNKEL (reference sequence). This CDR3 has 14 residues. Trimming left V 6 bases short and J 6 bases short, with 17 bases between. The CDR3 reads CASRQKGTGDGYTF. CDR3 bases: TGTGCCAGCAGGCAGAAAGGGACGGGGGATGGCTACACCTTC.